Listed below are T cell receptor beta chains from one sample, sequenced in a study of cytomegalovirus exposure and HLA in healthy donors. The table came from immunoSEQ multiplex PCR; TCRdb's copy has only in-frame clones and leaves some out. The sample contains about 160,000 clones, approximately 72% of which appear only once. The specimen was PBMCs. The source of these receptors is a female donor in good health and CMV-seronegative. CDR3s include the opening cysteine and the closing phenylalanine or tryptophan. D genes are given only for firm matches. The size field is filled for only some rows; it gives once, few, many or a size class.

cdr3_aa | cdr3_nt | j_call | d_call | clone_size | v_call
CASSMSHANTGELFF | TGTGCCAGTAGTATGAGTCACGCGAACACCGGGGAGCTGTTTTTT | TRBJ2-2 | NA | NA | TRBV19
CASSRGQGLSGANVLTF | TGCGCCAGCAGCCGAGGGCAGGGGCTCTCTGGGGCCAACGTCCTGACTTTC | TRBJ2-6 | NA | few | TRBV5-1
CASSGLAGGIYNEQFF | TGTGCCAGCAGCGGACTAGCGGGAGGGATCTACAATGAGCAGTTCTTC | TRBJ2-1 | TRBD2 | NA | TRBV2
CASSLSLASSYEQYF | TGTGCCAGCAGCTTGAGCCTAGCGTCCTCCTACGAGCAGTACTTC | TRBJ2-7 | NA | NA | TRBV5-6
CASSRSQGSYEQYF | TGTGCCAGCAGCCGCAGCCAGGGATCCTACGAGCAGTACTTC | TRBJ2-7 | NA | NA | TRBV16
CASSLDFGFSGGNQPQHF | TGTGCCAGCAGCTTGGACTTTGGCTTTTCAGGGGGCAATCAGCCCCAGCATTTT | TRBJ1-5 | NA | NA | TRBV5-5
CASSSEGAGDYEQYF | TGTGCCAGCAGTTCGGAAGGAGCGGGAGACTACGAGCAGTACTTC | TRBJ2-7 | TRBD2 | once | TRBV6-5
CASSLEGAGELFF | TGTGCCAGCAGCTTAGAGGGAGCCGGGGAGCTGTTTTTT | TRBJ2-2 | NA | NA | TRBV7-9
CASSPSPGVMNTEAFF | TGTGCCAGCTCTCCCTCTCCCGGGGTTATGAACACTGAAGCTTTCTTT | TRBJ1-1 | NA | NA | TRBV18
CASSATGGSSNQPQHF | TGTGCCAGCAGTGCCACAGGGGGTTCAAGCAATCAGCCCCAGCATTTT | TRBJ1-5 | TRBD1 | NA | TRBV6-1
CASSEWASGGAETQYF | TGTGCCAGCAGTGAATGGGCTAGCGGGGGGGCAGAGACCCAGTACTTC | TRBJ2-5 | TRBD2 | NA | TRBV2
CASSLLARREQYF | TGCGCCAGCAGCCTGCTCGCTCGCAGGGAGCAGTACTTC | TRBJ2-7 | NA | NA | TRBV5-1
CASSIDDRDSYEQYF | TGCGCCAGCAGTATCGACGACAGGGACTCCTACGAGCAGTACTTC | TRBJ2-7 | TRBD1 | NA | TRBV23-1
CASSPCDRVIYEPYF | TGTGCCAGCTCACCTTGTGACAGGGTAATCTACGAGCCGTACTTC | TRBJ2-7 | TRBD1 | few | TRBV18
CASSSRFLAFF | TGTGCCAGCAGCTCGAGGTTCTTAGCTTTCTTT | TRBJ1-1 | NA | NA | TRBV7-2
CASSQQTGTEAFF | TGTGCCAGCAGCCAGCAAACGGGCACTGAAGCTTTCTTT | TRBJ1-1 | NA | few | TRBV5-4
CASSYTDSSYEQYF | TGTGCCAGCAGTTACACGGACAGCTCCTACGAGCAGTACTTC | TRBJ2-7 | NA | NA | TRBV6-5
CAARGANTEAFF | TGTGCCGCCCGGGGGGCGAACACTGAAGCTTTCTTT | TRBJ1-1 | NA | NA | TRBV10-3
CASERGAITGELFF | TGTGCCAGTGAGCGGGGGGCGATCACCGGGGAGCTGTTTTTT | TRBJ2-2 | TRBD2 | NA | TRBV6-6
CASSPVSYEQYF | TGTGCCAGCAGCCCCGTCTCCTACGAGCAGTACTTC | TRBJ2-7 | NA | NA | TRBV11-2
CASSRGQGTTDTQYF | TGTGCCAGCAGTCGTGGACAGGGAACCACAGATACGCAGTATTTT | TRBJ2-3 | TRBD1 | NA | TRBV7-7
CASSQDRGSGNSVNEQFF | TGCGCCAGCAGCCAAGATCGTGGTAGCGGGAACTCGGTCAATGAGCAGTTCTTC | TRBJ2-1 | TRBD2 | NA | TRBV4-1
CASSSGQGVTDTQYF | TGCGCCAGCAGCTCGGGACAGGGGGTTACAGATACGCAGTATTTT | TRBJ2-3 | TRBD1 | few | TRBV5-1
CASRRGPGSGYTF | TGTGCCAGTAGGAGGGGGCCCGGTTCGGGCTACACCTTC | TRBJ1-2 | TRBD1 | NA | TRBV19
CASRAGRVANEKLFF | TGTGCCAGCAGAGCAGGGAGGGTCGCTAATGAAAAACTGTTTTTT | TRBJ1-4 | NA | NA | TRBV2
CASSLTGTGNEQFF | TGTGCCAGCAGCTTAACGGGGACAGGGAATGAGCAGTTCTTC | TRBJ2-1 | TRBD1 | NA | TRBV7-3